Below are 11 T cell receptor beta chains sequenced from a single sample in a study of CXCR3-negative and CXCR3-positive naive CD8 T cells (dated by TCRdb to about 2019). Sequenced using a NextSeq 550. The Human TCR Profiling Kit (MiLaboratory) was used to make UMI-labeled 5' RACE TRB cDNA libraries. One entry per CDR3 protein sequence results from the TCRdb reprocessing of the reads, with DNA left out. The sample's records list over 150,000 distinct CDR3 sequences. The biggest ten clones account for nearly 0.5% of the sample. Their antigens are not known. What the research found in general, with its limitations: Compared with CXCR3-negative naive cells, CXCR3-positive naive cells had TRB CDR3s with higher hydrophobicity (lower Kidera factor 4), lower energy, and higher strength and volume indices.

The sequencing sample was made of naive CXCR3+ CD8+ T cells from blood. The cell subset or site label, as the study defines it: CD45RO-CCR7+CD27+CD95- naive CD8+ T cells expressing CXCR3 (TNR3+). Receptors originate from a human donor in good health. Some clones in this sample may be carry-over from other donors' samples.

The V call is TRBV20-1, the J call TRBJ2-7; TCRdb gives TRBD1 as the D gene, but with no DNA this cannot be confirmed. There are 17 residues in the CDR3. From germline, CDR1 is DFQATT and CDR2 SNEGSKA (reference sequence). The chain's CDR3 is CSARGHLPGQVFYEQYF.

The gene calls are TRBV7-8 and TRBJ2-3. Germline CDR1 is SGHVS and CDR2 is FQNEAQ. This CDR3 is built from 15 residues. CDR3 sequence: CASSPVDFSTDTQYF.

The V call is TRBV5-1, the J call TRBJ2-7; TCRdb's D gene call, TRBD2, goes unchecked for lack of DNA. From germline, CDR1 is SGHRS and CDR2 YFSETQ. The CDR3 spans 14 residues. CDR3 residues: CASSYLGPSYEQYF.

V and J are TRBV15 and TRBJ2-2; TCRdb's D call of TRBD1 is untestable without DNA. Germline-derived CDR1 and CDR2 are LNHNV and YYDKDF (reference sequence). CDR3 length equals 16 residues. The CDR3 is CATSRDRDRNTGELFF.

The V call is TRBV28, the J call TRBJ2-3; lacking DNA, the TRBD2 call made by TCRdb goes unchecked. Per germline, CDR1 MDHEN and CDR2 SYDVKM. The CDR3 length is 14 residues. CDR3 region: CASRGRDYGDTQYF. The full variable domain, completed using reference TRBV28 and TRBJ2-3, is DVKVTQSSRYLVKRTGEKVFLECVQDMDHENMFWYRQDPGLGLRLIYFSYDVKMKEKGDIPEGYSVSREKKERFSLILESASTNQTSMYLCASRGRDYGDTQYFGPGTRLTVL.

The V gene is TRBV7-9, the J gene TRBJ2-4; TCRdb reports TRBD1, a call that lacks DNA to check it against. This CDR3 is 17 amino acids long. Germline CDR1 SEHNR, CDR2 FQNEAQ (reference sequence). The CDR3 reads CASSSMGQGAAKNIQYF.

The chain carries TRBV7-9 and TRBJ1-2; TCRdb gives TRBD1 as the D gene, but with no DNA this cannot be confirmed. The CDR3 consists of 12 residues. CDR1 is SEHNR, CDR2 FQNEAQ, per germline (reference sequence). The CDR3: CASSIAGIGYTF.

V gene TRBV4-3 combines with J gene TRBJ2-1; lacking DNA, the TRBD1 call made by TCRdb goes unchecked. Germline CDR1 and CDR2: LGHNA and YSLEER. The CDR3 totals 18 residues. CDR3 residues: CASSQDRGDRGVYNEQFF.

The V call is TRBV7-6, the J call TRBJ2-3; TCRdb designates TRBD2, a call that cannot be tested without DNA. The CDR3 length is 18 residues. Germline V gives CDR1 SGHVS, CDR2 FNYEAQ. The CDR3 loop is CASSSGLGLADSTDTQYF.

This chain connects TRBV7-9 to TRBJ2-7; TCRdb's D gene call, TRBD1, goes unchecked for lack of DNA. Germline CDR1 is SEHNR and CDR2 is FQNEAQ (reference sequence). CDR3 length: 14 amino acids. CDR3 sequence: CASSQVGGRLEQYF.

This rearrangement joins TRBV6-5 to TRBJ2-7; the D call of TRBD2 rests on TCRdb alone, since no DNA is present to check it. There are 17 residues in the CDR3. Germline values: CDR1 MNHEY, CDR2 SVGAGI. The CDR3 loop is CASSPGTSGGPSYEQYF.